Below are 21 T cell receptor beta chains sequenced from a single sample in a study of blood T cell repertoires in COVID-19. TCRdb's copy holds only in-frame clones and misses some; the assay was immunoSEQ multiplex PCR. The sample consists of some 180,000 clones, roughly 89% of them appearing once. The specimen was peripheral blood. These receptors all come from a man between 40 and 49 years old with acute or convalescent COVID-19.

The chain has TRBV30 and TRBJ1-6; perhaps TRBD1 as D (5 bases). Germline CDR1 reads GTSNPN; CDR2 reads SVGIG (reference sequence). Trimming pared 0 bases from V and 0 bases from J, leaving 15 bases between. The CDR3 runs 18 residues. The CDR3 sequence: CAWSVARPGSSYNSPLHF. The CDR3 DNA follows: TGTGCCTGGAGTGTAGCCCGGCCAGGGTCCTCCTATAATTCACCCCTCCACTTT.

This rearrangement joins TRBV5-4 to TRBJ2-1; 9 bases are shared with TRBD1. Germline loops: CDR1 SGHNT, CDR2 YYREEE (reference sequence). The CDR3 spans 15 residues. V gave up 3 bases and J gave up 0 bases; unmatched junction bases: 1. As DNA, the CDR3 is TGTGCCAGCAGCTCGACAGGGGGCTCCTACAATGAGCAGTTCTTC. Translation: CASSSTGGSYNEQFF.

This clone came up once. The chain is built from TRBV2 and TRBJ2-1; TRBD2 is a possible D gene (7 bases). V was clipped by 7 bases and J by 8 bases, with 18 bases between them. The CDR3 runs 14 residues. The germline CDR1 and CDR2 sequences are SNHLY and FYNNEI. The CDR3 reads CASNREGRHDEQFF. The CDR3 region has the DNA TGTGCCAGCAACAGGGAGGGGCGCCACGATGAGCAGTTCTTC.

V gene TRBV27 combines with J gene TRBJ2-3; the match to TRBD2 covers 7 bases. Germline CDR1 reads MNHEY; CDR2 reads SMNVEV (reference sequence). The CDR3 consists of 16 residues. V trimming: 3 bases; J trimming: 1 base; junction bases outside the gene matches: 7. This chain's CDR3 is CASSFLVAGGTDTQYF. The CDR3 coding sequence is TGTGCCAGCAGTTTTCTCGTGGCGGGGGGCACAGATACGCAGTATTTT.

As DNA, the CDR3 is TGTGCCACCAGACCAGGGACAGGTAATTCACCCCTCCACTTT. This sequence encodes CATRPGTGNSPLHF. The chain carries TRBV24-1 and TRBJ1-6; 8 nucleotides agree with TRBD1. The junction had 4 bases not matched to a gene; V was cut back by 7 bases and J by 6 bases. The CDR3 runs to 14 residues. In germline, CDR1 is KGHDR, CDR2 SFDVKD.

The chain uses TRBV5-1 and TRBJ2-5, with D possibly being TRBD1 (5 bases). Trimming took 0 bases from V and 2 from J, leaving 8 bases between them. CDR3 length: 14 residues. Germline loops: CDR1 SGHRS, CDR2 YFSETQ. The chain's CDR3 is CASSLVGAQETQYF. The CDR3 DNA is TGCGCCAGCAGCTTGGTAGGGGCACAAGAGACCCAGTACTTC.

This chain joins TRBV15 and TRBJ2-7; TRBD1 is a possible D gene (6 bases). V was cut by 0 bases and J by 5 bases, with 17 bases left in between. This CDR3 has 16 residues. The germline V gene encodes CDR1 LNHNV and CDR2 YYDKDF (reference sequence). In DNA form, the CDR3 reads TGTGCCACCAGCAGAGATTTTGGGTCAGGGGTGGACGAGCAGTACTTC. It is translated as CATSRDFGSGVDEQYF. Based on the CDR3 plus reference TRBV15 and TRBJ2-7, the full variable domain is DAMVIQNPRYQVTQFGKPVTLSCSQTLNHNVMYWYQQKSSQAPKLLFHYYDKDFNNEADTPDNFQSRRPNTSFCFLDIRSPGLGDTAMYLCATSRDFGSGVDEQYFGPGTRLTVT.

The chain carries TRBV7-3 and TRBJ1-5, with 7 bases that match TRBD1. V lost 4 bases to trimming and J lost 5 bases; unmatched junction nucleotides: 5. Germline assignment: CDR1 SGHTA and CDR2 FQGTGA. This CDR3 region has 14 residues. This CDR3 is CASSSQGGHQPQHF. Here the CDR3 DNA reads TGTGCCAGCAGCTCCCAGGGGGGACATCAGCCCCAGCATTTT.

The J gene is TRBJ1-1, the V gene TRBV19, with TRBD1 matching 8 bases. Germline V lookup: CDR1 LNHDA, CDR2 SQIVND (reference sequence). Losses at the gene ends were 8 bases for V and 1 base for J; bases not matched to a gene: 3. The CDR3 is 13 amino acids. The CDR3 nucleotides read TGTGCCAGTTGCGGACAGGGGAACACTGAAGCTTTCTTT. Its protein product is CASCGQGNTEAFF. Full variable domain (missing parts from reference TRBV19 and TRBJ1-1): DGGITQSPKYLFRKEGQNVTLSCEQNLNHDAMYWYRQDPGQGLRLIYYSQIVNDFQKGDIAEGYSVSREKKESFPLTVTSAQKNPTAFYLCASCGQGNTEAFFGQGTRLTVV.

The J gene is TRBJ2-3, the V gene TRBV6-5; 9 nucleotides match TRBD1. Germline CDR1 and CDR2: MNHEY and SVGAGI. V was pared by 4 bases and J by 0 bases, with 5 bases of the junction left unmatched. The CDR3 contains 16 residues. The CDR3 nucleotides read TGTGCCAGCAGTTGGACAGGGGACCTAAGCACAGATACGCAGTATTTT. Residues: CASSWTGDLSTDTQYF.

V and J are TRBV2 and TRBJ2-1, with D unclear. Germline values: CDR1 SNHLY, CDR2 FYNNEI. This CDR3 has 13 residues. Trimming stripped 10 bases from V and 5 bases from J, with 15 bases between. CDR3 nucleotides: TGTGCCAACGGGTTCTCCCGGAACAATGAGCAGTTCTTC. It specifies CANGFSRNNEQFF.

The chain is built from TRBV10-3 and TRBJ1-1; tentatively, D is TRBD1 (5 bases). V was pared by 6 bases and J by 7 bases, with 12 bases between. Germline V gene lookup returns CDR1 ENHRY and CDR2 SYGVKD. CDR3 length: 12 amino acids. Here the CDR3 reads CAISDRGDEAFF. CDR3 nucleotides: TGTGCCATCAGCGACCGGGGGGATGAAGCTTTCTTT.

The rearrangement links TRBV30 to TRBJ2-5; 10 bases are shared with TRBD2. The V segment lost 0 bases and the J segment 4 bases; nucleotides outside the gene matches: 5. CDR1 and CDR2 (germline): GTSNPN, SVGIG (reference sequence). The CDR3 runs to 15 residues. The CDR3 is CAWSVKRGGRETQYF. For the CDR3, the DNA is TGTGCCTGGAGTGTAAAGCGGGGGGGCCGAGAGACCCAGTACTTC. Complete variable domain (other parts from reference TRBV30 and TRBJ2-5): SQTIHQWPATLVQPVGSPLSLECTVEGTSNPNLYWYRQAAGRGLQLLFYSVGIGQISSEVPQNLSASRPQDRQFILSSKKLLLSDSGFYLCAWSVKRGGRETQYFGPGTRLLVL.

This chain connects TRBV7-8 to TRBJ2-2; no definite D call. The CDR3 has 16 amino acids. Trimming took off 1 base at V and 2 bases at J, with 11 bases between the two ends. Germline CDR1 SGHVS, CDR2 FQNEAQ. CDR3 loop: CASSLGSQLNTGELFF. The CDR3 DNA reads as TGTGCCAGCAGCTTAGGCTCACAATTAAACACCGGGGAGCTGTTTTTT.

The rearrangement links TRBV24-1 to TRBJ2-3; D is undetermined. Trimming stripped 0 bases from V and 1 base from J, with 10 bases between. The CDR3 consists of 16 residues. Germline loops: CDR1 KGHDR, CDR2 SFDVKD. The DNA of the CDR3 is TGTGCCACCAGTGATTTGCGAGGATTGCGCACAGATACGCAGTATTTT. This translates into CATSDLRGLRTDTQYF.

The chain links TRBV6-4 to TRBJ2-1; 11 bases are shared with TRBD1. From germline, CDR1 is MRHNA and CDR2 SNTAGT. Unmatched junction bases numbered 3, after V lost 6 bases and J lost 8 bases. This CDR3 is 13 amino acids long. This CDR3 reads CASSWTGGHEQFF. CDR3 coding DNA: TGTGCCAGCAGCTGGACAGGGGGCCATGAGCAGTTCTTC.

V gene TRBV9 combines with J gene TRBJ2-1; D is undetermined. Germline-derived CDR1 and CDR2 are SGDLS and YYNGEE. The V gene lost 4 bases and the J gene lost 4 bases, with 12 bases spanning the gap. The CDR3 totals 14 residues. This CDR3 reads CASSPEASYNEQFF. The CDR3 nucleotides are TGTGCCAGCAGCCCCGAGGCCAGTTACAATGAGCAGTTCTTC.

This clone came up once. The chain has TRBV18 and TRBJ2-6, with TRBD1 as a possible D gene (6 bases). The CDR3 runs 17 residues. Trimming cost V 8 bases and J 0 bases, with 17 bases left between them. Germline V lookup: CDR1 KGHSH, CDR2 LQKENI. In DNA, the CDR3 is TGTGCCAGCCATAATCAGGGGCCGAACTCTGGGGCCAACGTCCTGACTTTC. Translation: CASHNQGPNSGANVLTF.

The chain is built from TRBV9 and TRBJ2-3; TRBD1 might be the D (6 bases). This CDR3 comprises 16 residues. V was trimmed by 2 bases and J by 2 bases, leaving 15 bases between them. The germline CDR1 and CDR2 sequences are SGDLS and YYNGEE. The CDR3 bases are TGTGCCAGCAGCGTCCAGGGGTCCCAAGTCACAGATACGCAGTATTTT. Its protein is CASSVQGSQVTDTQYF. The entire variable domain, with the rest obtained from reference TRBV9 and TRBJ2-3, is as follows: DSGVTQTPKHLITATGQRVTLRCSPRSGDLSVYWYQQSLDQGLQFLIQYYNGEERAKGNILERFSAQQFPDLHSELNLSSLELGDSALYFCASSVQGSQVTDTQYFGPGTRLTVL.

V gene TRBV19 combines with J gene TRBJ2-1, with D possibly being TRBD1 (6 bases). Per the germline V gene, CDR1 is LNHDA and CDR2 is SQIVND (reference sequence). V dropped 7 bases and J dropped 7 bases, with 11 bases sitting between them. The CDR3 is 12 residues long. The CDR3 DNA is TGTGCCAGTAACCAGGGGCGGAATGAGCAGTTCTTC. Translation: CASNQGRNEQFF.

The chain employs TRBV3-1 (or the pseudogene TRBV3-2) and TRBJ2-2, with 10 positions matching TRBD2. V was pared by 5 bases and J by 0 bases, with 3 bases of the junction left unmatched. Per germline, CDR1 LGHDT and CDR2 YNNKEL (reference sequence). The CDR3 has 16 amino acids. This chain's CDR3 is CASSVAGGTNTGELFF. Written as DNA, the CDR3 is TGTGCCAGCAGCGTAGCGGGGGGCACGAACACCGGGGAGCTGTTTTTT.